The present T cell receptor beta chain was sequenced within a study of T-cell memory formation after mild COVID-19. TCRdb reprocessed the 5' RACE reads with MiXCR, giving one entry per CDR3 protein. The data show 150,000 or so distinct CDR3 sequences, approximately 14% seen once. Notes on the study in general: There were some responding clones in pre-infection memory, which suggested that cross-reactive memory had joined. Researchers could not confirm that second-wave clones peaking on day 37 targeted SARS-CoV-2.

This CDR3 contains 13 residues. Germline V gene sequence: CDR1 MNHNS, CDR2 SASEGT. V lost 1 base and J lost 4, with 7 bases in between. This clonotype was observed a handful of times. As yet, its antigen is unknown. J is TRBJ1-2 and V is TRBV6-1; D call uncertain. Sequenced input: PBMCs or a T cell subset sorted from them (not recorded which). This clonotype originated in an adult woman who had mild COVID-19 (a few samples of this study predate the infection). Cell type and time point are not known. The CDR3 sequence is CASSEVASYGYTF. In nucleotides, the CDR3 is TGTGCCAGCAGTGAAGTCGCCAGCTATGGCTACACCTTC.